The source of this TCR beta chain is a study of graft-versus-host responses after intestinal transplantation. Across the whole study: Recipients got multivisceral, liver-intestinal, or isolated intestinal transplants. Study-wide findings and caveats: Some patients had graft-donor T cell macrochimerism. In their allografts, the ratios of graft-versus-host to host-versus-graft T cell clones were high. Declines in HvG clones occurring early post-transplant were associated with peak circulating GvH clone levels.

CDR1 and CDR2 (germline): MNHNS, SASEGT. This CDR3 has 12 residues. The germline V and J ends were trimmed by 6 bases and 7 bases, with 7 bases remaining between them. Clones were read by immunoSEQ multiplex PCR, and TCRdb kept only the in-frame ones, dropping some. The sample contains 50,000 or so clones, around nine tenths of which appear only once. With regard to this clone: Its antigen remains unknown.

The sequence was collected from a human patient who received an intestinal transplant, so some T cells may come from the graft donor. This sequence joins TRBV6-1 and TRBJ1-6; D might be TRBD1 (5 bases). Source: PBMCs, taken approximately 120 days after intestinal transplantation. The CDR3 bases are TGTGCCAGCAGGACAGCAAATTCACCCCTCCACTTT. It is translated as CASRTANSPLHF.